This TCR beta chain was found in a study of response to subunit inactivated influenza vaccine. Broader study findings: With each seasonal influenza vaccination, the authors suggested, few new T cells are recruited.

To note about this clonotype: The antigen remains unidentified.

This CDR3 region has 16 residues. Trimming cost V 2 bases and J 0 bases, with 10 bases left between them. Germline CDR1 SGHTA, CDR2 FQGNSA. TCRdb redid the calling of the RT-PCR reads with MiXCR, one entry per CDR3 protein. The table includes 860,000 or so distinct CDR3 sequences, about 20% detected once. This TCR came from a man aged 45-65 years who received an inactivated influenza vaccine. The material was PBMCs from blood, obtained less than 6 days after vaccination. J is TRBJ2-2 and V is TRBV7-2; no firm D call. The CDR3 reads CASSLRQTANTGELFF. CDR3 in DNA: TGTGCCAGCAGCTTACGACAAACCGCGAACACCGGGGAGCTGTTTTTT.